This TCR beta chain was sequenced for a study of blood T cell repertoires in COVID-19. About the research overall: Some COVID-19 samples were acute and others convalescent; all came from the United States, Italy and Spain. Nucleic acid was either cDNA or gDNA, and it came from T cells, B-cell-depleted T cells, or PBMCs.

In the study's own analysis: Estimation of nucleated cell counts was performed using reference gene primer amplification. Sequencing used immunoSEQ multiplex PCR; TCRdb keeps in-frame clones, though not all of them. For V, J and clone size, that table is used; D and trimming come from the DNA. The table shows roughly 75,000 clones, with approximately 92% occurring only once. The CDR3 consists of 14 residues. Germline V gene sequence: CDR1 LNHDA, CDR2 SQIVND (reference sequence). V was cut by 3 bases and J by 5 bases, with 14 bases left in between. The clonotype originates from a human donor in a cohort sampled during active COVID-19. Sequences were obtained from peripheral blood. V gene TRBV19 combines with J gene TRBJ2-7; a weak D match, TRBD2 (5 bases). The CDR3 reads CASSIPGVLHEQYF. CDR3 in DNA: TGTGCCAGTAGTATCCCCGGGGTTCTGCACGAGCAGTACTTC.